The clone carrying this TCR beta chain was observed a single time. This sample is part of a study of blood T cell repertoires in COVID-19. As for the study in general: Some COVID-19 samples were acute and others convalescent; all came from the United States, Italy and Spain. T cells, B-cell-depleted T cells, or PBMCs supplied cDNA or gDNA.

Methods used by the authors: Counts of nucleated cells, estimated from reference gene primer amplification, were obtained. The method was immunoSEQ multiplex PCR; TCRdb's version includes in-frame clones alone and lacks a portion of them. For V, J and clone size, that table is used; D and trimming come from the DNA. The data contain 350,000 to 550,000 clones, around nine tenths of them seen just once; the ten biggest clones take up about 4.5%. Trimming removed 1 base at V and 0 bases at J, with 14 bases between. The germline V gene encodes CDR1 SGHDN and CDR2 FVKESK. This CDR3 contains 17 residues. The chain employs TRBV14 and TRBJ2-3, with D perhaps TRBD1 (6 bases). The material sequenced was peripheral blood. This TCR was sampled from a woman in her thirties with acute or convalescent COVID-19. The CDR3 DNA reads as TGTGCCAGCAGCCAAGGTACCGGGACACTAAGCACAGATACGCAGTATTTT. Amino acids: CASSQGTGTLSTDTQYF.